This T cell receptor beta chain came from a study of T cell responses to AZD1222 COVID-19 vaccine. Looked up from germline, CDR1 is MNHEY and CDR2 is SMNVEV (reference sequence). Trimming took 5 bases from V and 5 from J, leaving 18 bases between them. The length of the CDR3 is 15 residues. Produced via immunoSEQ multiplex PCR; TCRdb's table is partial and in-frame only. The sample shows tens of thousands of clones, about 87% of them seen only once. Whole-study findings and limits: After two AZD1222 doses, spike-specific TCR breadth and depth rose versus day 0. Across spike, vaccine-associated CD4 TCRs were found, dominant at 160-218 and 743-854.

Comment on this clone: Its antigen is undetermined.

The sequence came from an adult in good health. J is TRBJ1-1 and V is TRBV27; weak D call: TRBD1 (5 bases). The sample was peripheral blood, taken on day 0 of AZD1222 vaccination. CDR3 DNA: TGTGCCAGCAGTGGCCTCTTGGAGGGGAGGACTGAAGCTTTCTTT. This codes for CASSGLLEGRTEAFF.